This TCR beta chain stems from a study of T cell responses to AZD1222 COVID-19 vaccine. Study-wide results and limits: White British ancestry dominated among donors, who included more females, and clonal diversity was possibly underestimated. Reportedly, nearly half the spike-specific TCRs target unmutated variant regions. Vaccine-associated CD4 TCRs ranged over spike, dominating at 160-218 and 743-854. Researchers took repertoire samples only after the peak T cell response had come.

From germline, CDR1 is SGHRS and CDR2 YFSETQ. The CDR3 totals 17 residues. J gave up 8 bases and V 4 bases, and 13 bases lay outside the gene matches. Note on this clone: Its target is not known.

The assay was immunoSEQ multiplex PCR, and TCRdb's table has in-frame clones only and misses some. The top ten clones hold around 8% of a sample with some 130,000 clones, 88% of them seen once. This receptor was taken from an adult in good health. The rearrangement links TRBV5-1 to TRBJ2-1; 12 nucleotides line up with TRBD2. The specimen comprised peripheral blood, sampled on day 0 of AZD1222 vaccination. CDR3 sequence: CASSPLPTSGRADEQFF. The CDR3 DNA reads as TGCGCCAGCAGCCCGCTACCGACTAGCGGGAGAGCGGATGAGCAGTTCTTC.